Sequencing of this TCR beta chain was carried out in a study of blood T cell repertoires in COVID-19. With 7 bases clipped from V and 6 bases from J, the junction kept 14 bases outside the gene matches. This CDR3 spans 15 amino acids. CDR1 is SNHLY and CDR2 is FYNNEI in the germline V gene. In the source study's methods: It was from reference gene primer amplification that nucleated cell counts were estimated. The table came from immunoSEQ multiplex PCR; TCRdb's copy has only in-frame clones and leaves some out. V and J calls and clone size come straight from that table; D and trimming were deduced from the DNA. The table records 220,000 or so clones, 84% of them present only once.

The V and J genes are TRBV2 and TRBJ1-2, with 7 bases matching TRBD1. The TCR sequence derives from a man aged 25-45 years with active or convalescent COVID-19. The sequencing sample was made of peripheral blood. CDR3 region: CASTTTGKSYDGYTF. DNA of the CDR3: TGTGCCAGCACCACGACAGGGAAATCGTACGATGGCTACACCTTC.